This T cell receptor beta chain was sequenced for a study of neurological immune-mediated disorders. Notes on the study in general: Neither clinical nor MRI features were found to be associated with the multiple sclerosis repertoire cluster.

This clonotype occurred many times. Its specificity is not known. TCRdb fed the 5' RACE reads into MiXCR, producing one record per CDR3 protein. The sample consists of roughly 120,000 distinct CDR3 sequences, 3% to 3.5% of them appearing once. The sequencing sample was made of PBMCs. The clonotype comes from a woman in her 30s with multiple sclerosis.

The CDR3 region is CASSYSYRESSYEQYF. In nucleotides, the CDR3 is TGTGCCAGCAGTTACTCGTACAGGGAAAGCTCCTACGAGCAGTACTTC. The rearrangement links TRBV6-5 to TRBJ2-7, with D maybe TRBD1 (6 bases). V lost 0 bases and J 0 bases, leaving 12 bases between the germline ends. CDR3 length equals 16 residues. Germline V CDR1 and CDR2: MNHEY, SVGAGI.